This T cell receptor beta chain was documented in a study of blood T cell repertoires in COVID-19. The wider study: The United States, Italy and Spain supplied acute and convalescent COVID-19 samples.

Sequencing used immunoSEQ multiplex PCR; TCRdb keeps in-frame clones, though not all of them. This sample yields approximately 200,000 clones, of which approximately 86% are seen a single time; approximately 1.1% belongs to the top ten. After removal of 3 bases from V and 7 bases from J, the junction contained 5 bases not matched to a gene. The CDR3 is 13 amino acids. Per germline, CDR1 LGHDT and CDR2 YNNKEL (reference sequence). This sequence originates from a man aged 30 to 39 with acute or convalescent COVID-19. The sequencing sample was made of peripheral blood. The chain couples TRBV3-1 (or the pseudogene TRBV3-2) to TRBJ1-1; 7 nucleotides match TRBD1. The CDR3 nucleotides read TGTGCCAGCAGCCATGGGACAGTTGGTGAAGCTTTCTTT. Translation gives CASSHGTVGEAFF.